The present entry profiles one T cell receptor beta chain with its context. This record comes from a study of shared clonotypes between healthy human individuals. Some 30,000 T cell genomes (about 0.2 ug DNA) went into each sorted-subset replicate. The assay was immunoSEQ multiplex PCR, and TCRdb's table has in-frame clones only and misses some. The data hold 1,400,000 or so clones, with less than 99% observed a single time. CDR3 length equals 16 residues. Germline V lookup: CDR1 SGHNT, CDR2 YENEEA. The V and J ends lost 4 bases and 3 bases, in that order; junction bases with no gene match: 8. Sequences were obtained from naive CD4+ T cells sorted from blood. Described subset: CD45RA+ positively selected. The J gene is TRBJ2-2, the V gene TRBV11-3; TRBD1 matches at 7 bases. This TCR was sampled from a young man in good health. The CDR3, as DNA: TGTGCCAGCAGCTCGTCCCGGGACAGTTACACCGGGGAGCTGTTTTTT. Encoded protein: CASSSSRDSYTGELFF.